These 14 T cell receptor beta chains came from one sample sequenced in a study of OX40 agonist ivuxolimab in advanced cancers. Profiling relied on immunoSEQ multiplex PCR, and the TCRdb table lists in-frame clones only, not all of them. The repertoire holds about 65,000 clones, with around 90% as singletons. The starting material was CD4+ or CD8+ T cells sorted from blood, obtained in a trial of the OX40 agonist ivuxolimab. These receptors were taken from an adult with an advanced solid tumor such as melanoma, head and neck, liver or kidney cancer.

The rearrangement joins TRBV11-2 to TRBJ2-4, with 12 bases lining up with TRBD1. The CDR3 covers 16 residues. V gave up 2 bases and J gave up 8 bases; unmatched junction bases: 7. From germline, CDR1 is SGHAT and CDR2 FQNNGV. CDR3 sequence (DNA): TGTGCCAGCAGCTTAACCGGGACAGGGGGCGCGGACATTCAGTACTTC. It is translated as CASSLTGTGGADIQYF.

The chain joins TRBV7-9 to TRBJ1-3, with 9 nucleotides matching TRBD1. The CDR3 consists of 15 residues. Losses at the gene ends were 5 bases for V and 7 bases for J; bases not matched to a gene: 9. Looked up from germline, CDR1 is SEHNR and CDR2 is FQNEAQ (reference sequence). This CDR3 reads CASSPGQGQWNTIYF. CDR3 nucleotide sequence: TGTGCCAGCAGCCCCGGACAGGGGCAATGGAACACCATATATTTT.

This clone was seen once. The CDR3 DNA follows: TGTGCCAGCAGCCCCCGACTAGCGTCCCTCGAGCAGTACTTC. Translating it yields CASSPRLASLEQYF. The rearrangement uses TRBV11-2 and TRBJ2-7; 8 bases fit TRBD2. The CDR3 runs to 14 residues. Germline CDR1 and CDR2: SGHAT and FQNNGV. V lost 5 bases, J lost 6 bases, and 9 bases stayed unmatched.

V is TRBV5-1 and J is TRBJ2-2; perhaps TRBD1 as D (6 bases). This CDR3 contains 19 residues. V gave up 4 bases and J gave up 2 bases, with 24 bases separating them. Germline V gene sequence: CDR1 SGHRS, CDR2 YFSETQ. The CDR3 DNA reads as TGCGCCAGCAGCATCAACAGGGACCTTGGCGATTATAACACCGGGGAGCTGTTTTTT. As protein: CASSINRDLGDYNTGELFF. The entire variable domain, with the rest obtained from reference TRBV5-1 and TRBJ2-2, is as follows: KAGVTQTPRYLIKTRGQQVTLSCSPISGHRSVSWYQQTPGQGLQFLFEYFSETQRNKGNFPGRFSGRQFSNSRSEMNVSTLELGDSALYLCASSINRDLGDYNTGELFFGEGSRLTVL.

J is TRBJ2-1 and V is TRBV29-1; the match to TRBD2 covers 13 bases. J lost 8 bases, V lost 5 bases, and 3 bases had no gene match. The CDR3 runs 13 residues. CDR1 SQVTM and CDR2 ANQGSEA come from the germline V gene. CDR3 sequence (DNA): TGCAGCGTTCGGGGGACTAGCGGGGATGAGCAGTTCTTC. Encoded protein: CSVRGTSGDEQFF.

The chain joins TRBV5-8 to TRBJ1-3; a possible D gene is TRBD1 (5 bases). Deletions cut 0 bases from V and 0 bases from J, with 7 bases between. The CDR3 sequence is 15 residues long. CDR1 is SGHTS and CDR2 is YDEGEE in the germline V gene. CDR3 in DNA: TGTGCCAGCAGCTTGGTGGGACGCTCTGGAAACACCATATATTTT. It specifies CASSLVGRSGNTIYF. The full variable domain, its missing parts supplied by reference TRBV5-8 and TRBJ1-3, is EAGVTQSPTHLIKTRGQQATLRCSPISGHTSVYWYQQALGLGLQFLLWYDEGEERNRGNFPPRFSGRQFPNYSSELNVNALELEDSALYLCASSLVGRSGNTIYFGEGSWLTVV.

This sequence joins TRBV4-3 and TRBJ2-7; weak D call: TRBD1 (8 bases). CDR3 length: 18 residues. Between the trimmed V and J ends, which lost 0 bases and 0 bases, there was a span of 18 bases. The germline gives CDR1 LGHNA, CDR2 YSLEER. The DNA for the CDR3 is TGCGCCAGCAGCCAAGAAGGGAGGGGGGACAGGACCTCCTACGAGCAGTACTTC. Protein product: CASSQEGRGDRTSYEQYF.

CDR3 in amino acids: CASSDRGGTEAFF. DNA for the CDR3: TGTGCCAGCAGTGACAGGGGGGGGACTGAAGCTTTCTTT. V is TRBV2 and J is TRBJ1-1; 7 bases align to TRBD1. There are 13 residues in the CDR3. The ends lost 3 bases at V and 5 bases at J; junction bases unmatched: 3. Germline V gene data show CDR1 as SNHLY and CDR2 as FYNNEI.

The J gene is TRBJ2-1, the V gene TRBV6-1, with TRBD2 identical over 8 bases. The V gene's germline CDR1 is MNHNS and CDR2 SASEGT. Trimming removed 4 bases from V and 7 bases from J; junction bases left unmatched: 6. This CDR3 comprises 14 residues. CDR3 bases: TGTGCCAGCAGTGGATGGACTAGCAGGAATGAGCAGTTCTTC. Its translation: CASSGWTSRNEQFF.

This clone was seen a few times. The chain employs TRBV5-4 and TRBJ2-7, with TRBD1 matching 10 bases. CDR1 SGHNT and CDR2 YYREEE come from the germline V gene (reference sequence). V shed 4 bases, J shed 8 bases, and the junction held 12 bases outside the gene matches. The CDR3 has 15 amino acids. The CDR3 here is CASSPPGQGLMKQYF. The DNA for the CDR3 is TGTGCCAGCAGCCCACCGGGACAGGGGCTAATGAAGCAGTACTTC.

This chain joins TRBV11-2 and TRBJ2-7; TRBD1 is a possible D gene (6 bases). V was cut by 6 bases and J by 3 bases, with 15 bases left in between. The germline V gene has CDR1 SGHAT and CDR2 FQNNGV. The CDR3 extends over 14 amino acids. DNA of the CDR3: TGTGCCAGCAGATCGATTCGGACAGACTACGAGCAGTACTTC. Protein sequence: CASRSIRTDYEQYF. Full variable domain (remainder filled in from reference TRBV11-2 and TRBJ2-7): EAGVAQSPRYKIIEKRQSVAFWCNPISGHATLYWYQQILGQGPKLLIQFQNNGVVDDSQLPKDRFSAERLKGVDSTLKIQPAKLEDSAVYLCASRSIRTDYEQYFGPGTRLTVT.

The J gene is TRBJ2-1, the V gene TRBV9; D remains unclear. Per the germline V gene, CDR1 is SGDLS and CDR2 is YYNGEE. The CDR3 is made up of 12 amino acids. Trimming removed 0 bases from V and 8 bases from J, with 6 bases in between. CDR3 amino acids: CASSVVYHEQFF. As DNA, the CDR3 is TGTGCCAGCAGCGTAGTGTACCATGAGCAGTTCTTC.

CDR3 sequence reads: CASSPIRDSNEKLFF. In DNA, the CDR3 is TGTGCCAGCTCGCCAATCAGGGACAGTAATGAAAAACTGTTTTTT. The chain employs TRBV18 and TRBJ1-4, with 7 bases matching TRBD1. V shed 6 bases and J 4 bases; nucleotides not matched to a gene: 8. CDR1 and CDR2 from the germline V gene are KGHSH and LQKENI. CDR3 length equals 15 residues.

The chain couples TRBV5-6 to TRBJ2-1; either TRBD1 or TRBD2 may fit D (5 bases each). CDR1 is SGHDT, CDR2 YYEEEE, per germline. The CDR3 has 16 amino acids. Trimming took 0 bases from V and 4 from J, leaving 14 bases between them. This chain's CDR3 is CASSLGGPGLYNEQFF. CDR3 nucleotide sequence: TGTGCCAGCAGCTTGGGGGGCCCCGGACTGTACAATGAGCAGTTCTTC.